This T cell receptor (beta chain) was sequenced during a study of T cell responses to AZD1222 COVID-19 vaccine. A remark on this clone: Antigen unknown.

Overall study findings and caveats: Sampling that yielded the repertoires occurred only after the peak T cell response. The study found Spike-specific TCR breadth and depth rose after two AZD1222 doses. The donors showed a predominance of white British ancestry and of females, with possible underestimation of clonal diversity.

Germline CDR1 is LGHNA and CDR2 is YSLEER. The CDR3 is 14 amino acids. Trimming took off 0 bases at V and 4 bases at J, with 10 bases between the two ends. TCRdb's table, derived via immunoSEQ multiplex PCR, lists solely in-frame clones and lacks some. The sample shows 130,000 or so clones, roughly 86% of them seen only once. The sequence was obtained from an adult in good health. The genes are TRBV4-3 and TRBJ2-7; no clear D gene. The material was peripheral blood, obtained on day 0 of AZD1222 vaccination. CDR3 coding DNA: TGCGCCAGCAGCCAAGATGGCAGAGGATACGAGCAGTACTTC. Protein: CASSQDGRGYEQYF.